Shown below are 25 T cell receptor beta chains from a single sample sequenced in a study of T cells expressing NK-cell markers. Following a re-call of the 5' RACE reads, TCRdb has one entry per CDR3 protein and lacks DNA. Seen in this sample are a few hundred thousand distinct CDR3 sequences; the ten most common clones hold around 5%. The sequencing sample was made of blood T cells: a sorted CD56 or NKG2C T cell subset, CD4+ or CD8+ T cells, or bulk PBMC T cells (not recorded which). The receptors were sampled from a man aged 18-70 years in good health.

This rearrangement joins TRBV5-1 to TRBJ1-6; TCRdb designates TRBD1, a call that cannot be tested without DNA. This CDR3 spans 18 amino acids. Germline V lookup: CDR1 SGHRS, CDR2 YFSETQ. The CDR3 loop reads CASSLYYGTGGGGSPLHF. The whole variable domain, filled in from reference TRBV5-1 and TRBJ1-6, reads KAGVTQTPRYLIKTRGQQVTLSCSPISGHRSVSWYQQTPGQGLQFLFEYFSETQRNKGNFPGRFSGRQFSNSRSEMNVSTLELGDSALYLCASSLYYGTGGGGSPLHFGNGTRLTVT.

CDR3 region: CAISESIRVAGGPSEQYF. The genes are TRBV10-3 and TRBJ2-7; the D call of TRBD2 rests on TCRdb alone, since no DNA is present to check it. Looked up from germline, CDR1 is ENHRY and CDR2 is SYGVKD. The CDR3 runs to 18 residues.

The genes are TRBV20-1 and TRBJ2-5. The V gene's germline CDR1 is DFQATT and CDR2 SNEGSKA (reference sequence). The CDR3 length is 13 residues. CDR3 residues: CSVCKKPQETQYF.

The chain combines TRBV29-1 with TRBJ1-4. In germline, CDR1 is SQVTM, CDR2 ANQGSEA. This CDR3 is 12 amino acids long. CDR3 protein: CSVGRDGEKLFF.

The J gene is TRBJ1-1, the V gene TRBV3-1; TCRdb selects TRBD1, and the lack of DNA leaves this call unchecked. Germline lookup yields CDR1 LGHDT and CDR2 YNNKEL (reference sequence). The CDR3 is made up of 15 amino acids. The chain's CDR3 is CASSDGGTPNTEAFF. The full variable domain, completed using reference TRBV3-1 and TRBJ1-1, is DTAVSQTPKYLVTQMGNDKSIKCEQNLGHDTMYWYKQDSKKFLKIMFSYNNKELIINETVPNRFSPKSPDKAHLNLHINSLELGDSAVYFCASSDGGTPNTEAFFGQGTRLTVV.

The chain links TRBV6-5 to TRBJ1-5; TCRdb proposes TRBD1, but this gene call is untestable without DNA. Looked up from germline, CDR1 is MNHEY and CDR2 is SVGAGI. The CDR3 is 18 residues long. The CDR3 protein is CASSYRYGGQGSNQPQHF.

The V and J genes are TRBV5-1 and TRBJ2-5; TCRdb reports TRBD1, a call that lacks DNA to check it against. CDR1 and CDR2 (germline): SGHRS, YFSETQ. The CDR3 totals 13 residues. CDR3 in amino acids: CASGSTGRETQYF.

This chain connects TRBV2 to TRBJ2-1. The CDR3 is made up of 16 amino acids. CDR1 and CDR2 from the germline V gene are SNHLY and FYNNEI. CDR3 region: CASSEAYRSSYNEQFF. The full variable domain, rest sourced from reference TRBV2 and TRBJ2-1, is EPEVTQTPSHQVTQMGQEVILRCVPISNHLYFYWYRQILGQKVEFLVSFYNNEISEKSEIFDDQFSVERPDGSNFTLKIRSTKLEDSAMYFCASSEAYRSSYNEQFFGPGTRLTVL.

The chain has TRBV6-8 and TRBJ2-3; the TCRdb call, TRBD1, lacks DNA for checking. Germline CDR1 and CDR2: MNHGY and SAAAGT. This CDR3 spans 15 amino acids. The CDR3 protein is CASSRGGLCTDTQYF.

The CDR3 protein is CASSRDSYQETQYF. V is TRBV18 and J is TRBJ2-5; without DNA, the TCRdb call of TRBD1 cannot be checked. The CDR3 sequence is 14 residues long. The germline V gene encodes CDR1 KGHSH and CDR2 LQKENI. Looking up the rest from reference TRBV18 and TRBJ2-5 gives the full variable domain: NAGVMQNPRHLVRRRGQEARLRCSPMKGHSHVYWYRQLPEEGLKFMVYLQKENIIDESGMPKERFSAEFPKEGPSILRIQQVVRGDSAAYFCASSRDSYQETQYFGPGTRLLVL.

J is TRBJ1-2 and V is TRBV28; TCRdb lists TRBD1, though no DNA is available to test this call. The CDR3 extends over 19 amino acids. Germline-derived CDR1 and CDR2 are MDHEN and SYDVKM. The CDR3 loop is CASRDWKTGMGLIDDGYTF.

The rearrangement joins TRBV30 to TRBJ2-7; TCRdb picks TRBD1, but there is no DNA to check that call. Germline lookup yields CDR1 GTSNPN and CDR2 SVGIG (reference sequence). The length of the CDR3 is 13 residues. The CDR3 spells CACESGLSYEQYF.

The J gene is TRBJ2-2, the V gene TRBV5-1. The CDR3 runs 16 residues. The germline V gene has CDR1 SGHRS and CDR2 YFSETQ. This CDR3 is CASSLIGRPNTGELFF.

The genes are TRBV18 and TRBJ2-3; the D call from TCRdb, TRBD1, cannot be confirmed without DNA. The CDR3 spans 16 residues. Germline loops: CDR1 KGHSH, CDR2 LQKENI. The CDR3: CASSPRQGPVTDTQYF.

This chain connects TRBV7-9 to TRBJ2-6; TCRdb's assignment of TRBD2 cannot be checked, as there is no DNA. The CDR3 extends over 16 amino acids. In germline, CDR1 is SEHNR, CDR2 FQNEAQ (reference sequence). The CDR3: CASSFASGAGANVLTF.

The rearrangement joins TRBV2 to TRBJ1-6; TCRdb's D call of TRBD1 is untestable without DNA. This CDR3 has 16 residues. In germline, CDR1 is SNHLY, CDR2 FYNNEI. The CDR3 sequence is CASIPRGVRNNSPLHF.

This sequence joins TRBV20-1 and TRBJ1-6; TCRdb reports TRBD1, a call that lacks DNA to check it against. Per germline, CDR1 DFQATT and CDR2 SNEGSKA (reference sequence). The CDR3 has 14 residues. CDR3 in amino acids: CSASSDRENSPLHF.

The rearrangement links TRBV12-3 or TRBV12-4 to TRBJ1-6; TCRdb indicates TRBD1, and absent DNA this call remains unverified. The CDR3 has 15 amino acids. The CDR3 sequence: CASSFSDRGNSPLHF.

The CDR3: CASRFQEGVSEQYF. The chain combines TRBV2 with TRBJ2-7; the D call of TRBD1 rests on TCRdb alone, since no DNA is present to check it. The CDR3 covers 14 residues. CDR1 is SNHLY, CDR2 FYNNEI, per germline.

The chain is built from TRBV6-2 or TRBV6-3 and TRBJ2-2; the D call from TCRdb, TRBD1, cannot be confirmed without DNA. The CDR3 consists of 15 residues. Per the germline V gene, CDR1 is MNHEY and CDR2 is SVGEGT. CDR3 region: CASREGYSYTGELFF.

The genes are TRBV20-1 and TRBJ2-5; the D call of TRBD1 rests on TCRdb alone, since no DNA is present to check it. Looked up from germline, CDR1 is DFQATT and CDR2 is SNEGSKA (reference sequence). The CDR3 length is 14 residues. CDR3 sequence reads: CSALKDRRTETQYF.

The V gene is TRBV7-2, the J gene TRBJ1-4; TCRdb outputs TRBD1, but without DNA this stays unchecked. Germline values: CDR1 SGHTA, CDR2 FQGNSA. The CDR3 is made up of 16 amino acids. CDR3 residues: CASSPPSARYNEKLFF.

CDR3 region: CASSPPKTGDPEAFF. This chain uses TRBV5-1 with TRBJ1-1; TCRdb calls TRBD1, which cannot be checked without DNA. Germline lookup yields CDR1 SGHRS and CDR2 YFSETQ. The CDR3 covers 15 residues.

This sequence joins TRBV4-1 and TRBJ2-2; TCRdb indicates TRBD2, and absent DNA this call remains unverified. There are 20 residues in the CDR3. CDR1 and CDR2 (germline): MGHRA, YSYEKL. The CDR3 is CASSRPPGLAGGPNTGELFF.

The CDR3 protein is CASSKPRTTGAGGYTF. The chain couples TRBV7-8 to TRBJ1-2; TCRdb proposes TRBD1, but this gene call is untestable without DNA. Germline CDR1 SGHVS, CDR2 FQNEAQ. This CDR3 is 16 amino acids long.